This T cell receptor (beta chain) was identified in a study of sequential checkpoint blockade in melanoma. About the research overall: DNA from around 90 pretreatment tumor samples underwent TCRβ immunosequencing.

The CDR3 runs 16 residues. Germline V gene lookup returns CDR1 SSHAT and CDR2 FNYEAQ (reference sequence). V was trimmed by 1 base and J by 1 base, leaving 13 bases between them. Sequencing used immunoSEQ multiplex PCR; TCRdb keeps in-frame clones, though not all of them. The sample shows more than 2,500 clones, more than 30% of them seen only once. Specified treatment: randomized to nivolumab then ipilimumab (arm A) or the reverse (arm B). This TCR was sampled from a human donor with melanoma. This chain uses TRBV7-7 with TRBJ1-1; D unclear. Sequencing used tumor tissue (inferred from file names), obtained from a patient given nivolumab and ipilimumab in sequence. The CDR3 sequence: CASSLEGRFQNTEAFF. CDR3 coding DNA: TGTGCCAGCAGCTTAGAAGGGCGGTTCCAGAACACTGAAGCTTTCTTT.